Shown below are 27 T cell receptor beta chains from a single sample sequenced in a study of identical twins. MiXCR, run by TCRdb on the 5' RACE reads, gives a single entry per CDR3 protein. The profile shows 1.5 million to 2 million distinct CDR3 sequences, less than 35% of them singletons. Material: cord blood. The receptors here all came from a newborn girl in good health.

This clonotype was seen at least ten times. The chain is built from TRBV5-6 and TRBJ2-7; TRBD1 matches 7 bases. CDR3 size: 14 residues. Germline V lookup: CDR1 SGHDT, CDR2 YYEEEE. J lost 4 bases, V lost 0 bases, and 4 bases had no gene match. CDR3 sequence: CASSLAGTEYEQYF. The CDR3 region has the DNA TGTGCCAGCAGCTTGGCCGGGACAGAATACGAGCAGTACTTC. The full variable domain, rest sourced from reference TRBV5-6 and TRBJ2-7, is DAGVTQSPTHLIKTRGQQVTLRCSPKSGHDTVSWYQQALGQGPQFIFQYYEEEERQRGNFPDRFSGHQFPNYSSELNVNALLLGDSALYLCASSLAGTEYEQYFGPGTRLTVT.

The chain employs TRBV4-1 and TRBJ2-7, with D uncertain. Trimming removed 4 bases from V and 0 bases from J, with 10 bases in between. The length of the CDR3 is 14 residues. CDR1 is MGHRA, CDR2 YSYEKL, per germline. The CDR3 sequence is CASSLYWSSYEQYF. CDR3 DNA sequence: TGCGCCAGCAGCCTCTACTGGAGCTCCTACGAGCAGTACTTC.

The chain employs TRBV7-8 and TRBJ1-2; possibly TRBD1 for D (5 bases). From germline, CDR1 is SGHVS and CDR2 FQNEAQ. The V end lost 1 base, the J end lost 1 base, and 10 bases lay between the germline ends. The CDR3 sequence is 15 residues long. The CDR3 sequence: CASSLGGVNNYGYTF. In DNA, the CDR3 is TGTGCCAGCAGCTTAGGGGGGGTCAATAACTATGGCTACACCTTC.

This clonotype was seen a handful of times. DNA for the CDR3: TGCAGTGCTAGCCCTTCCGGGGGGGCCCCAGATACGCAGTATTTT. Translating it yields CSASPSGGAPDTQYF. This chain uses TRBV20-1 with TRBJ2-3; 8 bases line up with TRBD2. There are 15 residues in the CDR3. Unmatched junction bases numbered 9, after V lost 3 bases and J lost 4 bases. Germline V lookup: CDR1 DFQATT, CDR2 SNEGSKA (reference sequence).

As to this clonotype: At one end the junction does not follow the germline gene, possibly because of a read error. The rearrangement joins TRBV7-2 to TRBJ2-4; the match to TRBD1 covers 9 bases. CDR3 length: 15 amino acids. Germline assignment: CDR1 SGHTA and CDR2 FQGNSA. CDR3 bases: TGTGCCAGCAGCTATGGGACAGGGAGGGAAAACATTCCGTACTTC. Translation gives CASSYGTGRENIPYF.

This clonotype was picked up one time. At one end the junction does not follow the germline gene, possibly because of a read error. The rearrangement uses TRBV28 and TRBJ1-6; the D gene is possibly TRBD1 (5 bases). Germline V gene data show CDR1 as MDHEN and CDR2 as SYDVKM. The CDR3 runs to 15 residues. This CDR3 reads CASSFRGGLDSPPHF. CDR3 DNA sequence: TGTGCCAGCAGTTTTCGTGGGGGACTCGATTCACCCCCCCACTTT.

The J gene is TRBJ1-1, the V gene TRBV10-3; D possibly corresponds to TRBD1 (5 bases). This CDR3 has 12 amino acids. V was trimmed by 6 bases and J by 7 bases, leaving 12 bases between them. The germline gives CDR1 ENHRY, CDR2 SYGVKD. This chain's CDR3 is CAISPGTDEAFF. The CDR3, as DNA: TGTGCCATCAGCCCCGGGACTGATGAAGCTTTCTTT.

The chain has TRBV7-9 and TRBJ2-1, with TRBD1 matching 10 bases. This CDR3 has 15 amino acids. The V and J ends lost 6 bases and 7 bases, in that order; junction bases with no gene match: 9. Germline lookup yields CDR1 SEHNR and CDR2 FQNEAQ (reference sequence). CDR3 amino acids: CASRPGTGEYNEQFF. CDR3 DNA: TGTGCCAGCAGACCCGGGACAGGGGAGTATAATGAGCAGTTCTTC.

The table lists this clonotype with a few counts. CDR3 residues: CASSITGANEKLFF. The DNA for the CDR3 is TGTGCCAGCAGTATCACAGGGGCGAACGAAAAACTGTTTTTT. This chain links TRBV6-1 with TRBJ1-4; 7 bases line up with TRBD1. Germline V gives CDR1 MNHNS, CDR2 SASEGT. V lost 5 bases to trimming and J lost 8 bases; unmatched junction nucleotides: 8. This CDR3 spans 14 amino acids.

The chain uses TRBV27 and TRBJ1-3, with D possibly matching TRBD1 (6 bases). The CDR3 loop spans 14 amino acids. CDR1 is MNHEY, CDR2 SMNVEV, per germline (reference sequence). V lost 5 bases and J 4 bases, leaving 12 bases between the germline ends. CDR3 loop: CASSITGPGNTIYF. DNA of the CDR3: TGTGCCAGCAGTATCACAGGGCCCGGAAACACCATATATTTT.

V usage is TRBV12-3 or TRBV12-4 and J usage is TRBJ2-7; 15 nucleotides match TRBD2. This CDR3 is built from 17 residues. Unmatched junction bases numbered 6, after V lost 0 bases and J lost 6 bases. In nucleotides, the CDR3 is TGTGCCAGCAGTTTAGCCGGGACTAGCGGGAGGTTCGGCGAGCAGTACTTC. Amino acids: CASSLAGTSGRFGEQYF.

This clonotype was counted a few times. The chain joins TRBV4-2 to TRBJ2-3, with 10 bases matching TRBD2. V dropped 3 bases and J dropped 3; count of bases not matched to a gene: 9. CDR3 size: 17 residues. From germline, CDR1 is LGHNA and CDR2 YNFKEQ. The CDR3 sequence: CASSQSSAGGNTDTQYF. CDR3 nucleotides: TGTGCCAGCAGCCAGTCCTCAGCGGGGGGGAATACAGATACGCAGTATTTT.

The chain uses TRBV7-2 and TRBJ2-7; 7 bases line up with TRBD2. The germline V gene encodes CDR1 SGHTA and CDR2 FQGNSA. After removal of 2 bases from V and 2 bases from J, the junction contained 21 bases not matched to a gene. The CDR3 length is 20 residues. This chain's CDR3 is CASSLIPGILAHVRTYEQYF. The CDR3 DNA is TGTGCCAGCAGCTTAATCCCCGGAATACTAGCGCACGTGCGAACCTACGAGCAGTACTTC.

This clonotype was counted only a few times. Mismatch with germline at one junction end may stem from a read error. The V and J genes are TRBV25-1 and TRBJ1-3; 9 bases agree with TRBD1. Germline loops: CDR1 MGHDK, CDR2 SYGVNS. This CDR3 spans 17 amino acids. The CDR3 DNA follows: TGCGCCAGCAGTGAAAATCCCGACAGGGGGGCTGGAAACACCATATATTTT. It translates to CASSENPDRGAGNTIYF.

This clonotype was counted between two and nine times. The rearrangement uses TRBV6-1 and TRBJ1-2; D unresolved. CDR3 length: 12 amino acids. The ends were cut back, 8 bases at V and 2 bases at J, with 9 bases in the middle. Looked up from germline, CDR1 is MNHNS and CDR2 is SASEGT. This CDR3 reads CASLGENYGYTF. CDR3 DNA sequence: TGTGCCAGCCTTGGGGAAAACTATGGCTACACCTTC.

This sequence joins TRBV7-2 and TRBJ1-1; TRBD1 matches at 9 bases. The V gene end was trimmed by 1 base and the J gene end by 4 bases; junction bases not matched to a gene: 10. In germline, CDR1 is SGHTA, CDR2 FQGNSA. This CDR3 is built from 17 residues. CDR3 sequence: CASSLDRGRGRGTEAFF. The CDR3 DNA is TGTGCCAGCAGCTTAGACAGGGGGCGAGGCCGAGGCACTGAAGCTTTCTTT. The full variable domain, in which reference TRBV7-2 and TRBJ1-1 provide the parts outside the CDR3, is GAGVSQSPSNKVTEKGKDVELRCDPISGHTALYWYRQSLGQGLEFLIYFQGNSAPDKSGLPSDRFSAERTGGSVSTLTIQRTQQEDSAVYLCASSLDRGRGRGTEAFFGQGTRLTVV.

A few counts support this clonotype. V gene TRBV20-1 combines with J gene TRBJ1-2, with D maybe TRBD1 (5 bases). V dropped 7 bases and J dropped 4 bases, with 22 bases sitting between them. The CDR3 has 15 residues. The germline V gene encodes CDR1 DFQATT and CDR2 SNEGSKA (reference sequence). CDR3 sequence: CSGVNGGVRGYGYTF. The CDR3 region has the DNA TGCAGTGGGGTTAATGGGGGGGTGAGGGGCTATGGCTACACCTTC.

This clonotype was observed once. The chain combines TRBV5-1 with TRBJ2-1; 7 bases are shared with TRBD2. Germline V CDR1 and CDR2: SGHRS, YFSETQ. The trim removed 4 bases at V and 9 bases at J, leaving 7 bases unmatched. The length of the CDR3 is 13 residues. CDR3 amino acids: CASSMTSFGEQFF. In DNA form, the CDR3 reads TGCGCCAGCAGCATGACTAGCTTCGGTGAGCAGTTCTTC.

The table lists this clonotype with a few counts. The genes are TRBV5-1 and TRBJ2-3, with TRBD2 matching 13 bases. Germline V gene sequence: CDR1 SGHRS, CDR2 YFSETQ. There are 18 residues in the CDR3. J was trimmed by 3 bases and V by 2 bases; bases with no gene match: 9. The CDR3 region is CASSLRTSGSTGTDTQYF. DNA of the CDR3: TGCGCCAGCAGCTTACGGACTAGCGGGAGTACAGGGACAGATACGCAGTATTTT.

This clonotype turned up a few times. The genes are TRBV9 and TRBJ2-3, with 13 nucleotides matching TRBD2. The J segment lost 4 bases and the V segment lost 4 bases, leaving 12 bases of the junction unmatched. CDR3 size: 18 residues. The germline V gene encodes CDR1 SGDLS and CDR2 YYNGEE. The CDR3 here is CASSSTSGRAPHADTQYF. CDR3 sequence (DNA): TGTGCCAGCAGCAGCACTAGCGGGAGGGCACCACACGCAGATACGCAGTATTTT.

The CDR3 DNA sequence: TGTGCCAGCAGCGCCCGGCTGTTAGGGCAAAGTCGCCAGCTCGCAGATACGCAGTATTTT. Its translation is CASSARLLGQSRQLADTQYF. This chain links TRBV11-1 with TRBJ2-3; D is ambiguous. The CDR3 spans 20 residues. V lost 5 bases to trimming and J lost 4 bases, with 31 bases between them. Germline loops: CDR1 SGHAT, CDR2 FQDESV (reference sequence).

This clonotype has a single count. The rearrangement links TRBV12-3 or TRBV12-4 to TRBJ2-2, with 8 bases matching TRBD1. This CDR3 contains 15 residues. V lost 5 bases, J lost 7 bases, and 9 bases stayed unmatched. CDR3 residues: CASSPDRGSGGELFF. The CDR3 DNA sequence: TGTGCCAGCAGTCCCGACAGGGGCAGTGGCGGGGAGCTGTTTTTT.

This chain joins TRBV27 and TRBJ1-4, with 8 bases fitting TRBD1. V lost 11 bases to trimming and J lost 5 bases; unmatched junction nucleotides: 10. The CDR3 extends over 14 amino acids. Germline CDR1 and CDR2: MNHEY and SMNVEV (reference sequence). CDR3 bases: TGTGCCTTCCTTACCCGGACAGGGAATGAAAAACTGTTTTTT. Translated: CAFLTRTGNEKLFF.

In its sample, this clonotype was seen many times. The chain employs TRBV10-3 and TRBJ2-7; TRBD2 aligns across 8 bases. CDR1 is ENHRY and CDR2 is SYGVKD in the germline V gene. Trimming at V came to 6 bases and at J to 2 bases, leaving 6 bases not matched to a gene. The CDR3 is 14 residues long. The CDR3 DNA is TGTGCCATCAGGCCCACGGGGGGGGCCTACGAGCAGTACTTC. Its translation is CAIRPTGGAYEQYF.

The gene calls are TRBV7-9 and TRBJ1-1, with a weak D call TRBD1 (5 bases). The V gene's germline CDR1 is SEHNR and CDR2 FQNEAQ (reference sequence). The CDR3 loop spans 15 amino acids. Trimming removed 4 bases at V and 7 bases at J, with 19 bases between. CDR3 in amino acids: CASSSPGPQPIEAFF. The CDR3 DNA reads TGTGCCAGCAGCTCCCCGGGACCCCAGCCTATTGAAGCTTTCTTT.

There are a few counts of this clonotype. The V gene is TRBV7-9, the J gene TRBJ1-4; D gene ambiguous. Trimming stripped 5 bases from V and 4 bases from J, with 14 bases between. The CDR3 spans 15 residues. CDR1 and CDR2 from the germline V gene are SEHNR and FQNEAQ (reference sequence). CDR3: CASSTRNGLNEKLFF. CDR3 bases: TGTGCCAGCAGCACCAGGAACGGACTTAATGAAAAACTGTTTTTT.

Note on this clonotype: The germline gene is not matched at one end of the junction; a read error may be the cause. The chain combines TRBV11-2 with TRBJ1-6; 8 bases match TRBD1. The CDR3 runs to 14 residues. Germline V lookup: CDR1 SGHAT, CDR2 FQNNGV. As DNA, the CDR3 is TGTGCCAGCAGCTTAACAGGGGGGTATTCACCCCCCCACTTT. It translates to CASSLTGGYSPPHF. Complete variable domain (other parts from reference TRBV11-2 and TRBJ1-6): EAGVAQSPRYKIIEKRQSVAFWCNPISGHATLYWYQQILGQGPKLLIQFQNNGVVDDSQLPKDRFSAERLKGVDSTLKIQPAKLEDSAVYLCASSLTGGYSPPHFGNGTRLTVT.